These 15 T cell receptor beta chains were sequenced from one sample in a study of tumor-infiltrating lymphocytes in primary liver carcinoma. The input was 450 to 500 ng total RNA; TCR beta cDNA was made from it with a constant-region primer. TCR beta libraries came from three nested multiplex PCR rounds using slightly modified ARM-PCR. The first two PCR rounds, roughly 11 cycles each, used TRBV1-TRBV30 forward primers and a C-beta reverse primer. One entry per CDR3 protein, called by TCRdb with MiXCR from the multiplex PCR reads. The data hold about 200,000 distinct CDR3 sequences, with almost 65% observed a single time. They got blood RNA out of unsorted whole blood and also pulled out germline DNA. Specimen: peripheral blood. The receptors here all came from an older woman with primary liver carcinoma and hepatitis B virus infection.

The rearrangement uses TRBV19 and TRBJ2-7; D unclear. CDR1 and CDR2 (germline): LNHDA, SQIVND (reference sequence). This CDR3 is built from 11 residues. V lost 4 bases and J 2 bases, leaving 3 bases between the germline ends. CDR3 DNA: TGTGCCAGTAGTACCGCCTACGAGCAGTACTTC. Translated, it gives CASSTAYEQYF.

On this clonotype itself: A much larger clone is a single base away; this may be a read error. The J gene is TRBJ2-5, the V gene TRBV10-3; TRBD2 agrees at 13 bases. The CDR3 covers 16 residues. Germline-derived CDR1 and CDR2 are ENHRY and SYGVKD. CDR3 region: CAMSDPGTSGKETQYF. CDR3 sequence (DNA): TGTGCCATGAGTGATCCCGGGACTAGCGGGAAAGAGACCCAGTACTTC.

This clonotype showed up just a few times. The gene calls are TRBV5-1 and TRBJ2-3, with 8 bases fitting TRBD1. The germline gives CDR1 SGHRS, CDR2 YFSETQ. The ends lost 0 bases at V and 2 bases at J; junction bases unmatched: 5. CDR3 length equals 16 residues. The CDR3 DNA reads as TGCGCCAGCAGCTTGGCCGGGCAGGGGGCCACAGATACGCAGTATTTT. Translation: CASSLAGQGATDTQYF.

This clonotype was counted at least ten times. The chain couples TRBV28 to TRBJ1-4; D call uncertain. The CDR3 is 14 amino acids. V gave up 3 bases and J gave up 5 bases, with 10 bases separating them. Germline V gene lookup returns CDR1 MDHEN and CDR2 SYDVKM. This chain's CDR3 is CASSLGGRNEKLFF. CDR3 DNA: TGTGCCAGCAGTTTGGGAGGGCGCAATGAAAAACTGTTTTTT. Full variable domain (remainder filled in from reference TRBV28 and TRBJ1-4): DVKVTQSSRYLVKRTGEKVFLECVQDMDHENMFWYRQDPGLGLRLIYFSYDVKMKEKGDIPEGYSVSREKKERFSLILESASTNQTSMYLCASSLGGRNEKLFFGSGTQLSVL.

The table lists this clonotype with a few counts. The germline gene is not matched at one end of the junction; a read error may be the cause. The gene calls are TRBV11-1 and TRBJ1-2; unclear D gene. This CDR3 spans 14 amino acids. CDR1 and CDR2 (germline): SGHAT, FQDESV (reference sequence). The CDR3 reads CASRPKDSYYGYTF. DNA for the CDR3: TGTGCCAGCAGACCCAAGGACTCCTACTATGGCTACACTTTC. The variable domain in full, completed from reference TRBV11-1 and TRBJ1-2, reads EAEVAQSPRYKITEKSQAVAFWCDPISGHATLYWYRQILGQGPELLVQFQDESVVDDSQLPKDRFSAERLKGVDSTLKIQPAELGDSAMYLCASRPKDSYYGYTFGSGTRLTVV.

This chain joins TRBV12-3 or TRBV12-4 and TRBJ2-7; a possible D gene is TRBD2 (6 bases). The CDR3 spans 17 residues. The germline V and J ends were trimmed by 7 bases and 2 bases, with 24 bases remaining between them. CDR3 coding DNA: TGTGCCAGCAACCTTCCGGAGGGAGCGAACCACCCCTACGAGCAGTACTTC. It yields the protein CASNLPEGANHPYEQYF.

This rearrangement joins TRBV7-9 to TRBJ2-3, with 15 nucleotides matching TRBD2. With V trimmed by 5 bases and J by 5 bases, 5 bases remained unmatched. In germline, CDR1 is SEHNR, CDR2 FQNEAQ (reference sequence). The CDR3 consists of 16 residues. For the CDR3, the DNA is TGTGCCAGCAGCGGACTAGCGGGAGGGCGGGGAGATACGCAGTATTTT. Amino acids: CASSGLAGGRGDTQYF.

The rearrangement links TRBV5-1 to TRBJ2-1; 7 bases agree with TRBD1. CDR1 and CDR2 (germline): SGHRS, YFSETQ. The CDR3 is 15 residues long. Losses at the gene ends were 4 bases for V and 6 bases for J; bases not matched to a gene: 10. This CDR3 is CASSPDPGQLNEQFF. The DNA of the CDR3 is TGCGCCAGCAGCCCCGACCCGGGACAGCTCAATGAGCAGTTCTTC.

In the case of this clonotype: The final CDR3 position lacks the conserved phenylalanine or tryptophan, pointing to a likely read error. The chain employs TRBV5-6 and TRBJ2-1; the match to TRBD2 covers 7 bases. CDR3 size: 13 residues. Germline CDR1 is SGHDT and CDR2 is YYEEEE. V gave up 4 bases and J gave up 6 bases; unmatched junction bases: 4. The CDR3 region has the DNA TGTGCCAGCAGCGGACTAGGGCGCAATGAGCAGTTCCTC. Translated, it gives CASSGLGRNEQFL.

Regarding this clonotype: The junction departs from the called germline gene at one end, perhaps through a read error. The chain's CDR3 is CAGRKKRLSTDTQYF. In DNA, the CDR3 is TGTGCCGGCAGGAAGAAGCGACTAAGCACAGATACGCAGTATTTT. The chain couples TRBV28 to TRBJ2-3, with D maybe TRBD2 (5 bases). The V gene's germline CDR1 is MDHEN and CDR2 SYDVKM. The CDR3 is made up of 15 amino acids.

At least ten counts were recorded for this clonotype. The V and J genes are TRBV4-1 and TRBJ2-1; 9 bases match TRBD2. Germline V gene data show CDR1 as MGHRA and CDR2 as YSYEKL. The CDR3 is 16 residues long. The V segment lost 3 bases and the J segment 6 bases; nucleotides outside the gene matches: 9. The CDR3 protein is CASSHPGTSKSNEQFF. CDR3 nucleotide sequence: TGCGCCAGCAGCCATCCCGGGACTAGCAAGTCCAATGAGCAGTTCTTC.

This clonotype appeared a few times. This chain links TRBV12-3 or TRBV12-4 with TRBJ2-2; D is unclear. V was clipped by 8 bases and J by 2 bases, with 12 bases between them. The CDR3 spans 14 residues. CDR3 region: CASSPWANTGELFF. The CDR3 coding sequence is TGTGCCAGCTCCCCTTGGGCCAACACCGGGGAGCTGTTTTTT.

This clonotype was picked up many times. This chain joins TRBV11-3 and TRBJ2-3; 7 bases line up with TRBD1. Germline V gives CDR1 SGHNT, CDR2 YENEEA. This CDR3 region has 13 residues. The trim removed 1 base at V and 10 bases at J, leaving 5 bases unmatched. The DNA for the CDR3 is TGTGCCAGCAGCTTAGCCCCAGGGGGTGCGCAGTATTTT. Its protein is CASSLAPGGAQYF.

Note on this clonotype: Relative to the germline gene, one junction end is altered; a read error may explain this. CDR3 DNA: TGTACCAGTAGCTTCGGGGACAGGGCCTACAATGAGCAGTTCTTC. Translation gives CTSSFGDRAYNEQFF. The gene calls are TRBV5-6 and TRBJ2-1; 9 bases line up with TRBD1. The CDR3 length is 15 residues. Germline V gene data show CDR1 as SGHDT and CDR2 as YYEEEE.

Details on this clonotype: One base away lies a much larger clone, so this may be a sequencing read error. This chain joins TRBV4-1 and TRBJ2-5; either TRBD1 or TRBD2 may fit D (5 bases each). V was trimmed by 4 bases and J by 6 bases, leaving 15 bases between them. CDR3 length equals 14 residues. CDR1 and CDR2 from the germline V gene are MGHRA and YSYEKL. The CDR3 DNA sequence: TGCGCCAGCAGCCCCGGGGCGGTCAGGCAGACCCAGTACTTC. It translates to CASSPGAVRQTQYF.